Given below is one T cell receptor beta chain in context. These data are taken from a study of blood T cell repertoires in COVID-19. Clones were read by immunoSEQ multiplex PCR, and TCRdb kept only the in-frame ones, dropping some. The table has around 270,000 clones, approximately 83% seen once. The CDR3 sequence is 15 residues long. The germline V gene has CDR1 SEHNR and CDR2 FQNEAQ (reference sequence). J was trimmed by 8 bases and V by 5 bases; bases with no gene match: 11. Sequencing used peripheral blood. This rearrangement joins TRBV7-9 to TRBJ1-2; 10 bases line up with TRBD1. This TCR came from a person in their 70s with COVID-19, enrolled during active disease. The CDR3: CASSPPGQGLTGYTF. The CDR3 DNA is TGTGCCAGCAGCCCTCCGGGACAGGGGTTAACGGGCTACACCTTC.